These 32 T cell receptor beta chains came from one sample sequenced in a study of regulatory T cells in long-lasting Graves disease. Through Arm-PCR of CDR3 regions and iRepertoire HTBI primers, TCR beta libraries were built. TCRdb analysed the multiplex PCR reads with MiXCR anew, one entry per CDR3 protein. The sample has about 220,000 distinct CDR3 sequences; roughly a fifth are singletons. Described time point: newly diagnosed GD, antithyroid drugs for less than 3 months. From PBMCs, RNA was extracted and then used to make the TCR library. The sample was also linked to a second study, of T cells in Graves' hyperthyroidism and ophthalmopathy.

The sequencing here drew on peripheral blood mononuclear cells (PBMCs), taken at new diagnosis, from a patient treated with antithyroid drugs. These receptors came from a woman in her 30s with Graves disease.

This clonotype has ten or more counts. This chain links TRBV28 with TRBJ1-2; possibly TRBD1 for D (6 bases). The CDR3 consists of 15 residues. V was pared by 2 bases and J by 7 bases, with 17 bases between. CDR1 and CDR2 from the germline V gene are MDHEN and SYDVKM. The CDR3 sequence: CASSLGRGDIGGYTF. The CDR3 DNA reads TGTGCCAGCAGTTTAGGCAGGGGTGATATTGGTGGCTACACCTTC.

This clonotype appeared a few times. The rearrangement joins TRBV5-1 to TRBJ2-6; no firm D call. This CDR3 region has 15 residues. The germline gives CDR1 SGHRS, CDR2 YFSETQ. V shed 4 bases and J shed 0 bases, with 8 bases lying between them. The CDR3 DNA reads TGCGCCAGCAGCCCTATTACCTCTGGGGCCAACGTCCTGACTTTC. Translation gives CASSPITSGANVLTF.

Notes on this clonotype: This sequence is one base from a far larger clone and is likely a read error. V is TRBV7-9 and J is TRBJ2-1, with D tentatively TRBD1 (6 bases). This CDR3 spans 17 amino acids. Trimming took 1 base from V and 1 from J, leaving 14 bases between them. CDR1 SEHNR and CDR2 FQNEAQ come from the germline V gene (reference sequence). The CDR3 DNA reads as TGTGCCAGCAGCTTAGGGGGGCAGTCCCGATCCTACAATGAGCAGTTCTTC. It codes for CASSLGGQSRSYNEQFF.

This clonotype occurred many times. The chain combines TRBV6-1 with TRBJ1-2; TRBD1 aligns across 7 bases. V lost 0 bases, J lost 3 bases, and 4 bases stayed unmatched. The germline CDR1 and CDR2 sequences are MNHNS and SASEGT. The CDR3 has 15 residues. CDR3 region: CASSEAIGQDYGYTF. The CDR3 DNA reads TGTGCCAGCAGTGAAGCGATAGGACAGGACTATGGCTACACCTTC.

In regard to this clonotype: At one end, the junction sequence differs from germline, possibly due to a read error. The gene calls are TRBV6-1 and TRBJ1-2; D remains unclear. The CDR3 has 17 residues. Germline CDR1 and CDR2: MNHNS and SASEGT. CDR3 coding DNA: TGTGCCAGCAGAGAAGCCGTTTTAGACCTTTTAGGGTATGGCTACACCTTC. Translation gives CASREAVLDLLGYGYTF.

This clonotype was counted at least ten times. The chain joins TRBV30 to TRBJ2-3, with D possibly matching TRBD1 (6 bases). V was pared by 4 bases and J by 4 bases, with 18 bases between. Germline CDR1 GTSNPN, CDR2 SVGIG (reference sequence). The CDR3 has 15 amino acids. The CDR3 is CAWKGDNVGADTQYF. CDR3 DNA sequence: TGTGCCTGGAAGGGGGACAATGTGGGTGCAGATACGCAGTATTTT.

This clonotype was seen a few times. This rearrangement joins TRBV6-1 to TRBJ1-1; 8 nucleotides match TRBD1. The CDR3 sequence is 14 residues long. V gave up 6 bases and J gave up 5 bases; unmatched junction bases: 8. CDR1 MNHNS and CDR2 SASEGT come from the germline V gene. The DNA for the CDR3 is TGTGCCAGCAGGCTGGGACAGGCGGGAACTGAAGCTTTCTTT. Its protein product is CASRLGQAGTEAFF.

This clonotype appeared many times. The chain carries TRBV7-3 and TRBJ2-5, with 12 nucleotides matching TRBD2. This CDR3 is 14 amino acids long. Germline V CDR1 and CDR2: SGHTA, FQGTGA. CDR3 nucleotide sequence: TGTGCTCGCGGACTAGCGGGGATACAAGAGACCCAGTACTTC. Encoded protein: CARGLAGIQETQYF.

The V call is TRBV29-1, the J call TRBJ1-1, with no clear D. V lost 4 bases and J lost 1, with 13 bases in between. This CDR3 has 14 residues. Germline V lookup: CDR1 SQVTM, CDR2 ANQGSEA. In DNA form, the CDR3 reads TGCAGCGTTGTCGAGAGAGGAACGAACACTGAAGCTTTCTTT. It yields the protein CSVVERGTNTEAFF.

The chain links TRBV29-1 to TRBJ2-7; 11 bases line up with TRBD2. This CDR3 has 17 amino acids. J was trimmed by 7 bases and V by 5 bases; bases with no gene match: 19. In germline, CDR1 is SQVTM, CDR2 ANQGSEA. CDR3 residues: CSVTGRSSGRAPEEQYF. The CDR3 DNA reads TGCAGCGTTACGGGGCGGAGTAGCGGGAGGGCCCCGGAAGAGCAGTACTTC.

This clonotype came up many times. The V and J genes are TRBV7-2 and TRBJ2-5; no definite D call. This CDR3 region has 16 residues. V was trimmed by 5 bases and J by 5 bases, leaving 21 bases between them. CDR1 is SGHTA and CDR2 is FQGNSA in the germline V gene. In nucleotides, the CDR3 is TGTGCCAGCAGCCCACACCGGACGGAGATGGGGGAGACCCAGTACTTC. Encoded protein: CASSPHRTEMGETQYF.

About this clonotype itself: A read error may be the cause here, since a much bigger clone is one base away. V usage is TRBV7-9 and J usage is TRBJ1-2, with D hard to call. Germline CDR1 is SEHNR and CDR2 is FQNEAQ (reference sequence). The CDR3 extends over 13 amino acids. The CDR3: CASSPYNNYGCTF. In nucleotides, the CDR3 is TGTGCCAGCAGTCCTTACAATAACTATGGCTGCACCTTC.

Many counts were recorded for this clonotype. The CDR3 nucleotides are TGTGCCAGCAGTTTAACAATGAGGCGGTCGGGGACTAGCGGGAGTCGTGGAAACATTCAGTACTTC. Translation gives CASSLTMRRSGTSGSRGNIQYF. The V gene is TRBV27, the J gene TRBJ2-4; TRBD2 agrees at 14 bases. The length of the CDR3 is 22 residues. The trim removed 2 bases at V and 6 bases at J, leaving 21 bases unmatched. The germline CDR1 and CDR2 sequences are MNHEY and SMNVEV (reference sequence).

This clonotype was seen many times. The chain employs TRBV9 and TRBJ1-2; no reliable D call. Between the trimmed V and J ends, which lost 8 bases and 8 bases, there was a span of 16 bases. This CDR3 is built from 12 residues. Germline lookup yields CDR1 SGDLS and CDR2 YYNGEE. CDR3 sequence: CARKVAGLGYTF. Here the CDR3 DNA reads TGTGCCAGAAAGGTGGCGGGCCTGGGCTACACCTTC.

In its sample, this clonotype was seen many times. The chain has TRBV30 and TRBJ2-7; 9 bases are shared with TRBD1. The V and J ends lost 3 bases and 6 bases, in that order; junction bases with no gene match: 9. CDR3 size: 14 residues. CDR1 is GTSNPN and CDR2 is SVGIG in the germline V gene (reference sequence). The CDR3: CAWRQTGGPGEQYF. The CDR3 nucleotides are TGTGCCTGGAGGCAAACAGGGGGCCCTGGCGAGCAGTACTTC.

The rearrangement joins TRBV28 to TRBJ2-7; 7 positions agree with TRBD1. Germline CDR1 is MDHEN and CDR2 is SYDVKM. CDR3 length equals 15 residues. Trimming took 6 bases from V and 0 from J; bases not matched to a gene: 8. The DNA for the CDR3 is TGTGCCAGCAGCTTACAGGGGTCCTCCTCCTACGAGCAGTACTTC. Translated, it gives CASSLQGSSSYEQYF.

This chain uses TRBV6-5 with TRBJ2-4; tentative D call: TRBD1 (6 bases). The germline CDR1 and CDR2 sequences are MNHEY and SVGAGI. Deletions cut 4 bases from V and 0 bases from J, with 16 bases between. The CDR3 length is 17 residues. This CDR3 is CASSSRQAEIAKNIQYF. DNA for the CDR3: TGTGCCAGCAGTTCCCGACAGGCTGAAATAGCCAAAAACATTCAGTACTTC.

In its sample, this clonotype was seen many times. V and J are TRBV28 and TRBJ2-3; D assignment may be TRBD1 or TRBD2 (6 bases each). Germline CDR1 MDHEN, CDR2 SYDVKM. CDR3 length: 14 amino acids. V lost 5 bases to trimming and J lost 4 bases, with 13 bases between them. This CDR3 reads CASSGPGAADTQYF. The CDR3, as DNA: TGTGCCAGCAGTGGACCGGGGGCAGCAGATACGCAGTATTTT.

In this sample, this clonotype turned up many times. The chain employs TRBV11-2 and TRBJ2-1; D is tentatively TRBD1 or TRBD2 (5 bases each). V shed 4 bases and J shed 6 bases, with 13 bases lying between them. This CDR3 has 14 residues. CDR1 SGHAT and CDR2 FQNNGV come from the germline V gene. CDR3 DNA sequence: TGTGCCAGCAGCTCCCCCAGAGGGGTCAATGAGCAGTTCTTC. It is translated as CASSSPRGVNEQFF.

The CDR3 DNA sequence: TGCAGCGTTGACCCCGGGACAGGGACCTACGAGCAGTACTTC. This translates into CSVDPGTGTYEQYF. The rearrangement joins TRBV29-1 to TRBJ2-7; 9 positions match TRBD1. This CDR3 is built from 14 residues. Trimming took 3 bases from V and 2 from J; bases not matched to a gene: 5. Germline CDR1 and CDR2: SQVTM and ANQGSEA.

There are a few counts of this clonotype. The V gene is TRBV20-1, the J gene TRBJ2-1; 7 positions agree with TRBD2. Germline V gene sequence: CDR1 DFQATT, CDR2 SNEGSKA (reference sequence). V shed 3 bases, J shed 0 bases, and the junction held 5 bases outside the gene matches. This CDR3 has 15 amino acids. The CDR3 sequence: CSASQGTNSYNEQFF. The DNA of the CDR3 is TGCAGTGCTAGTCAAGGGACTAACTCCTACAATGAGCAGTTCTTC.

This clonotype has ten or more counts. This sequence joins TRBV11-3 and TRBJ2-7; D gene uncertain. Germline V lookup: CDR1 SGHNT, CDR2 YENEEA. V lost 1 base and J lost 7, with 8 bases in between. This CDR3 has 12 amino acids. This CDR3 reads CASSLAGWEQYF. The CDR3 region has the DNA TGTGCCAGCAGCTTAGCAGGTTGGGAGCAGTACTTC.

This clonotype was counted many times. CDR3 DNA sequence: TGTGCCAGCAGCCCACACCAGGGCGTCACCTACGAGCAGTACTTC. This gives the protein CASSPHQGVTYEQYF. The chain uses TRBV7-2 and TRBJ2-7, with D possibly being TRBD1 (5 bases). This CDR3 region has 15 residues. The V gene's germline CDR1 is SGHTA and CDR2 FQGNSA. V gave up 5 bases and J gave up 2 bases, with 16 bases separating them.

This clonotype was detected ten times or more. This chain joins TRBV19 and TRBJ1-1, with no clear D. CDR1 and CDR2 (germline): LNHDA, SQIVND (reference sequence). V gave up 5 bases and J gave up 2 bases, with 9 bases separating them. The CDR3 length is 13 residues. The CDR3 nucleotides are TGTGCCAGTAGTCTCTTGGCCAACACTGAAGCTTTCTTT. This encodes CASSLLANTEAFF.

The chain employs TRBV7-9 and TRBJ2-7; D may be TRBD2 (5 bases). This CDR3 spans 15 amino acids. V was clipped by 5 bases and J by 0 bases, with 14 bases between them. The germline V gene has CDR1 SEHNR and CDR2 FQNEAQ (reference sequence). The chain's CDR3 is CASSPPRGDSYEQYF. The CDR3, as DNA: TGTGCCAGCAGCCCCCCCCGGGGAGACTCCTACGAGCAGTACTTC.

As for this clonotype: A much more abundant neighbour one base away suggests this may be a read error. This chain uses TRBV7-9 with TRBJ1-1; D is unclear. CDR1 SEHNR and CDR2 FQNEAQ come from the germline V gene (reference sequence). The CDR3 covers 14 residues. The V end was cut by 5 bases, the J end by 0 bases, with 10 bases between. The CDR3 region has the DNA TGTGCCAGCAGCCCCCGCAGGTTGAACACTGAAGCTTTCTTT. Residues: CASSPRRLNTEAFF.

This clonotype was detected ten times or more. The chain uses TRBV20-1 and TRBJ1-2; the match to TRBD1 covers 8 bases. CDR3 size: 15 residues. V lost 0 bases, J lost 2 bases, and 5 bases stayed unmatched. Germline CDR1 and CDR2: DFQATT and SNEGSKA (reference sequence). CDR3 in DNA: TGCAGTGCTAGAGATTTTACAGGGGGGAACTATGGCTACACCTTC. The encoded protein is CSARDFTGGNYGYTF.

DNA for the CDR3: TGTGCCAGCCGGGGGGACAGGAGCTCACCCCTCCACTTT. Its protein product is CASRGDRSSPLHF. The chain has TRBV7-9 and TRBJ1-6; 8 bases match TRBD1. Looked up from germline, CDR1 is SEHNR and CDR2 is FQNEAQ (reference sequence). V lost 8 bases and J lost 10; bases outside the gene matches: 7. The CDR3 runs to 13 residues.

This chain uses TRBV27 with TRBJ1-2, with TRBD1 as a possible D gene (5 bases). CDR3 length: 14 residues. The V gene lost 10 bases and the J gene lost 6 bases, with 21 bases spanning the gap. Germline V gene sequence: CDR1 MNHEY, CDR2 SMNVEV (reference sequence). The CDR3 bases are TGTGCCACTACGCCGGGACGCAACGACCATGGCTACACCTTC. It yields the protein CATTPGRNDHGYTF.

This clonotype was observed at least ten times. This chain joins TRBV12-3 or TRBV12-4 and TRBJ1-3; D is unresolved. Trimming took off 5 bases at V and 0 bases at J, with 11 bases between the two ends. The CDR3 spans 15 residues. CDR3 sequence (DNA): TGTGCCAGCAGTAAGACTGGAGTCTCTGGAAACACCATATATTTT. Translated, it gives CASSKTGVSGNTIYF.

This clonotype was recorded many times. The V and J genes are TRBV6-1 and TRBJ1-1, with no clear D. Trimming pared 5 bases from V and 1 base from J, leaving 14 bases between. This CDR3 region has 15 residues. The germline gives CDR1 MNHNS, CDR2 SASEGT. The CDR3 bases are TGTGCCAGCAGTCCCCATGCTTCAGGGAACACTGAAGCTTTCTTT. This encodes CASSPHASGNTEAFF.

This clonotype was seen at least ten times. The genes are TRBV28 and TRBJ2-5; 7 positions agree with TRBD1. Trimming at V came to 5 bases and at J to 4 bases, leaving 7 bases not matched to a gene. CDR3 size: 14 residues. The germline CDR1 and CDR2 sequences are MDHEN and SYDVKM. CDR3 loop: CASSLDRVRETQYF. The CDR3 nucleotides read TGTGCCAGCAGTCTCGACAGGGTGAGAGAGACCCAGTACTTC.